The TCR beta chain under discussion was sequenced for a study of blood T cell repertoires in COVID-19. Study in general: Both acute and convalescent COVID-19 samples were obtained from the United States, Italy and Spain. The cDNA or gDNA used as material had been derived from T cells, B-cell-depleted T cells, or PBMCs.

From germline, CDR1 is MNHNY and CDR2 SVGAGI (reference sequence). The V end was cut by 2 bases, the J end by 8 bases, with 4 bases between. This CDR3 has 11 amino acids. Seattle enrolled patients during active infection and tracked them longitudinally. Original data processing: Amplification with reference gene primers provided the estimates of nucleated cell counts. The protocol was immunoSEQ multiplex PCR, while the TCRdb copy is restricted to in-frame clones and leaves out a portion. The D gene and trimming were derived from the DNA, and the V and J assignments and clone size from that table. The sample includes a few hundred thousand clones, around 89% of them seen just once.

Sequencing was done on a sample of peripheral blood. V and J are TRBV6-6 and TRBJ2-1; no firm D call. This receptor was identified in an older woman with COVID-19, enrolled during active disease. This CDR3 is CASSYSDEQFF. CDR3 DNA sequence: TGTGCCAGCAGTTACAGCGATGAGCAGTTCTTC.